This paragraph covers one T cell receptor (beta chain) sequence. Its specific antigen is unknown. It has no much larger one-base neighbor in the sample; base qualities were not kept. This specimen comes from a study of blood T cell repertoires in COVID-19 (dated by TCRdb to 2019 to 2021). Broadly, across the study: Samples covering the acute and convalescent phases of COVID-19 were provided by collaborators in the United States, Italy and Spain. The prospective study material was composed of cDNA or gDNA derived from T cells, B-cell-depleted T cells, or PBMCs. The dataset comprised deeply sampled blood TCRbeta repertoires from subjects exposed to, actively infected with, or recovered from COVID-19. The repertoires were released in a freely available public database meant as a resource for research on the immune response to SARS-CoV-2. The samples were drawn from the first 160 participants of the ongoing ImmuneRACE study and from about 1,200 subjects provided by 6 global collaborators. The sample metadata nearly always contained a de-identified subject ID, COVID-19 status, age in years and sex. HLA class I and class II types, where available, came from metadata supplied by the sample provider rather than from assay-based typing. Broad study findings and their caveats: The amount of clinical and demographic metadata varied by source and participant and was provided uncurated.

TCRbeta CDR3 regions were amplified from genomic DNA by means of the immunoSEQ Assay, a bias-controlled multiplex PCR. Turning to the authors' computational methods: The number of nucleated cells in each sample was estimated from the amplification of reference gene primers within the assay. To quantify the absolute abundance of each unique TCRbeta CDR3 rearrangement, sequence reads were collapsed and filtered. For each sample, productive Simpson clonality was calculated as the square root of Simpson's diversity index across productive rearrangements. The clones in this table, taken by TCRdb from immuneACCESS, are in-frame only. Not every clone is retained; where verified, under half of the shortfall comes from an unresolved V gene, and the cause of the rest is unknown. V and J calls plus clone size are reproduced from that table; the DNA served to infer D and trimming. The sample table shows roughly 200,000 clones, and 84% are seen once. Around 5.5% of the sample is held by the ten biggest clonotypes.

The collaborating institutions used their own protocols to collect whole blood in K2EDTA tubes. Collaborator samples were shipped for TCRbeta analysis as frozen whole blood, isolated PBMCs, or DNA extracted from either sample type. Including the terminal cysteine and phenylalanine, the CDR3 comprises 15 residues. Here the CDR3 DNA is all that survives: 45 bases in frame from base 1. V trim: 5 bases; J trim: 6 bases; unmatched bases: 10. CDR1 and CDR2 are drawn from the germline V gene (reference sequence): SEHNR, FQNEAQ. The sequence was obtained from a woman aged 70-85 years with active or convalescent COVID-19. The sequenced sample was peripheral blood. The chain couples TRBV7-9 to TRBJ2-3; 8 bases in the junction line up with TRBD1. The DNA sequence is TGTGCCAGCAGCGTAACAGGGGGAACGGGGGATACGCAGTATTTT. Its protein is CASSVTGGTGDTQYF. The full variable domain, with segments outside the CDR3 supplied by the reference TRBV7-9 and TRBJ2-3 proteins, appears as DTGVSQNPRHKITKRGQNVTFRCDPISEHNRLYWYRQTLGQGPEFLTYFQNEAQLEKSRLLSDRFSAERPKGSFSTLEIQRTEQGDSAMYLCASSVTGGTGDTQYFGPGTRLTVL.